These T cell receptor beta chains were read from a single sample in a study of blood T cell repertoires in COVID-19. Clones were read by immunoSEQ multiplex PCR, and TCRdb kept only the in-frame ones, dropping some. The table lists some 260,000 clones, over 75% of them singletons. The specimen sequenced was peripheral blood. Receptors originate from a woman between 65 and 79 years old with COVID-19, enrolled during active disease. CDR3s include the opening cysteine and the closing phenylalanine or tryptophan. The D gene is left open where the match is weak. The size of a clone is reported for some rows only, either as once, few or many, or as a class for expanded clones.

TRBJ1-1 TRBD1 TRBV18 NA CASSLQGDTEAFF TGTGCCAGCTCACTCCAGGGGGACACTGAAGCTTTCTTT
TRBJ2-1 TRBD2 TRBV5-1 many CASSESIAGLYNEQFF TGCGCCAGCAGTGAATCTATAGCGGGACTATACAATGAGCAGTTCTTC
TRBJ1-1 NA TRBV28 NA CASSLYLLPVEAFF TGTGCCAGCAGTTTATACCTTCTCCCAGTTGAAGCTTTCTTT
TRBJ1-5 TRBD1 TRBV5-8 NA CASSPGTGTDNQPQHF TGTGCCAGCAGCCCAGGGACAGGGACCGACAATCAGCCCCAGCATTTT
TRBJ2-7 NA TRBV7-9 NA CASSPSGPSYEQYF TGTGCCAGCAGCCCCAGCGGTCCCTCCTACGAGCAGTACTTC
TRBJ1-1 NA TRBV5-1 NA CASSLELDTEAFF TGCGCCAGCAGCTTGGAGCTGGACACTGAAGCTTTCTTT
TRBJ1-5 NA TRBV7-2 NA CASSPSTGSNQPQHF TGTGCCAGCAGCCCGTCAACCGGGAGCAATCAGCCCCAGCATTTT
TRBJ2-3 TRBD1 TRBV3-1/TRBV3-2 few CASSQDHLPGTGMPDTQYF TGTGCCAGCAGCCAAGATCATTTGCCCGGGACAGGAATGCCAGATACGCAGTATTTT
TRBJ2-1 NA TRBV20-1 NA CSARSRHEQFF TGCAGTGCTCGGAGTCGCCATGAGCAGTTCTTC
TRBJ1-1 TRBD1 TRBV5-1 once CASSLIRTGNTEAFF TGCGCCAGCAGCTTGATTAGGACAGGGAACACTGAAGCTTTCTTT
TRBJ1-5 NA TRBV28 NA CASSVINQPQHF TGTGCCAGCAGTGTAATCAATCAGCCCCAGCATTTT
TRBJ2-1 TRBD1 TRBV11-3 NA CASSTLTGPNEQFF TGTGCCAGCAGCACCCTGACAGGGCCGAATGAGCAGTTCTTC
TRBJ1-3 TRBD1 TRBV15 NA CATSSAHGQASGNTIYF TGTGCCACCAGCAGCGCCCACGGACAGGCCTCTGGAAACACCATATATTTT
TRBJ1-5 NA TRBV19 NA CASSRGTGQPQHF TGTGCCAGTAGTAGAGGAACGGGTCAGCCCCAGCATTTT
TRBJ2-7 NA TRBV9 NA CASSVGQRGYEQYF TGTGCCAGCAGCGTAGGTCAACGAGGTTACGAGCAGTACTTC
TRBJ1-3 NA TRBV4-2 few CASSQAPNSGNTIYF TGTGCCAGCAGCCAAGCCCCCAACTCTGGAAACACCATATATTTT
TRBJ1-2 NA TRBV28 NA CASSLSRNRGYTF TGTGCCAGCAGTTTATCGCGTAATCGTGGCTACACCTTC
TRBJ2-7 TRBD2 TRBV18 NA CASSPGGRFEQYF TGTGCCAGCTCACCAGGCGGGAGATTCGAGCAGTACTTC
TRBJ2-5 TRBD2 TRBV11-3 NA CASSSPSGPQETQYF TGTGCCAGCAGCTCCCCTAGCGGACCGCAAGAGACCCAGTACTTC
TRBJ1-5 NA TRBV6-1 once CASSEARFGQPQHF TGTGCCAGCAGTGAAGCTCGTTTCGGGCAGCCCCAGCATTTT
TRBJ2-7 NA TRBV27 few CASSTQSGPYEQYF TGTGCCAGCAGCACCCAATCAGGCCCCTACGAGCAGTACTTC
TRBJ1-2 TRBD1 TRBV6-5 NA CASRGQGDYGYTF TGTGCCAGCAGGGGACAGGGGGACTATGGCTACACCTTC
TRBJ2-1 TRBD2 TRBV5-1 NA CASGGLAGVVDEQFF TGCGCCAGCGGAGGACTAGCGGGAGTGGTAGATGAGCAGTTCTTC
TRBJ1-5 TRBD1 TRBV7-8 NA CASSRTGDQPQHF TGTGCCAGCAGCCGGACAGGGGACCAGCCCCAGCATTTT
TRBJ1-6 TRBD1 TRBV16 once CASSQSTGRTSPLHF TGTGCCAGCAGCCAGTCGACAGGGAGGACTTCACCCCTCCACTTT
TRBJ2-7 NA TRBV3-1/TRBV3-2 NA CASSSGTYEQYF TGTGCCAGCAGCTCCGGGACCTACGAGCAGTACTTC
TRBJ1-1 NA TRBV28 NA CASSVPGLNTEAFF TGTGCCAGCAGTGTTCCGGGACTAAACACTGAAGCTTTCTTT
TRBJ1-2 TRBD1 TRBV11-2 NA CASSLTGYEIGYTF TGTGCCAGCAGCTTGACAGGGTACGAGATTGGCTACACCTTC
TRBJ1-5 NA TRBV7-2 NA CASSLVADQPQHF TGTGCCAGCAGCTTAGTTGCGGATCAGCCCCAGCATTTT
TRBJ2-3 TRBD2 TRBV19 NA CASSSRGRDTDTQYF TGTGCCAGTAGTTCAAGAGGGAGGGACACAGATACGCAGTATTTT
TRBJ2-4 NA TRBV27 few CASSLGPLAKNIQYF TGTGCCAGCAGTTTAGGCCCCCTGGCCAAAAACATTCAGTACTTC
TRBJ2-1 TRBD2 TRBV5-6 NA CASSPSGRGKREQFF TGTGCCAGCAGCCCTAGCGGGAGGGGCAAGCGAGAGCAGTTCTTC
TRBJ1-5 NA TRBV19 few CAAGQPQHF TGTGCCGCGGGGCAGCCCCAGCATTTT
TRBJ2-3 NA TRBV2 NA CASRLVTDTQYF TGTGCCAGCAGACTGGTAACAGATACGCAGTATTTT
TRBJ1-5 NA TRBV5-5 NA CASSLTARANQPQHF TGTGCCAGCAGCCTCACGGCCAGGGCCAATCAGCCCCAGCATTTT
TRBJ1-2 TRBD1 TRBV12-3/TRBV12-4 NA CASSSGGDYGYTF TGTGCCAGCAGTTCAGGGGGCGACTATGGCTACACCTTC